This TCR beta chain stems from a study of technical replicates of blood from a few donors. With 5 bases removed from V and 10 bases from J, the gap between germline ends came to 9 bases. Germline loops: CDR1 PRHDT, CDR2 FYEKMQ (reference sequence). The CDR3 contains 11 residues. Data came from immunoSEQ multiplex PCR; TCRdb stores just in-frame clones and leaves some out. The sample has about 70,000 clones, 95% to 98% seen once. The chain joins TRBV13 to TRBJ2-1; D might be TRBD2 (5 bases). This TCR was recovered from a human donor in good health. Material: T cells isolated from PBMCs. The CDR3 nucleotides are TGTGCCAGCAGCCCTTCGGGAGAGCAGTTCTTC. It encodes CASSPSGEQFF.